This T cell receptor (beta chain) is drawn from a study of naive and memory T cell subsets. The study's findings and limits: A few larger clonotypes appeared in naive repertoires, especially CD8, possibly memory cells re-expressing CD45RA. Over 95% of naive TCR sequences appeared only once after error correction, unlike memory subsets.

Both TRBC1 and TRBC2 were covered by a beta constant-region primer of two equimolar oligonucleotides. Nested alpha and beta constant-region primers with the SP2 primer drove four PCR rounds on ligated cDNA. TCRdb reprocessed the UMI-ligation and nested PCR reads with MiXCR, giving one entry per CDR3 protein. Here the sample spans around 140,000 distinct CDR3 sequences, under 25% being singletons. Germline V lookup: CDR1 LNHNV, CDR2 YYDKDF (reference sequence). This CDR3 spans 15 amino acids. V was clipped by 5 bases and J by 2 bases, with 15 bases between them. CD4 T cells were positively selected, then CD8 T cells from the CD4-negative fraction. This clonotype was observed once. The antigen is undetermined.

Sample: naive CD8+ T cells from blood. This chain joins TRBV15 and TRBJ2-5; D possibly corresponds to TRBD1 (6 bases). The source is a human donor in good health. The CDR3 region has the DNA TGTGCCACCAGCTTTTCCGGACAGTTACAAGAGACCCAGTACTTC. Residues: CATSFSGQLQETQYF.